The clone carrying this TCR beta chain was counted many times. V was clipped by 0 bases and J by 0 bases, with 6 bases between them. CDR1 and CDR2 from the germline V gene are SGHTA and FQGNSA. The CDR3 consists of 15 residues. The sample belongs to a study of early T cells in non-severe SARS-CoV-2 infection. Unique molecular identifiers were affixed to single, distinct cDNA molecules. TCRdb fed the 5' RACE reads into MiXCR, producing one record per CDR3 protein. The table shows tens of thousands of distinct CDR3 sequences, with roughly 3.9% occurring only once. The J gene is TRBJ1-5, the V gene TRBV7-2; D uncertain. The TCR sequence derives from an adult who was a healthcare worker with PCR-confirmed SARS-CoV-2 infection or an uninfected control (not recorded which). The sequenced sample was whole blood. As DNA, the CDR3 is TGTGCCAGCAGCTTAGCGCGAGATAGCAATCAGCCCCAGCATTTT. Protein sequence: CASSLARDSNQPQHF.